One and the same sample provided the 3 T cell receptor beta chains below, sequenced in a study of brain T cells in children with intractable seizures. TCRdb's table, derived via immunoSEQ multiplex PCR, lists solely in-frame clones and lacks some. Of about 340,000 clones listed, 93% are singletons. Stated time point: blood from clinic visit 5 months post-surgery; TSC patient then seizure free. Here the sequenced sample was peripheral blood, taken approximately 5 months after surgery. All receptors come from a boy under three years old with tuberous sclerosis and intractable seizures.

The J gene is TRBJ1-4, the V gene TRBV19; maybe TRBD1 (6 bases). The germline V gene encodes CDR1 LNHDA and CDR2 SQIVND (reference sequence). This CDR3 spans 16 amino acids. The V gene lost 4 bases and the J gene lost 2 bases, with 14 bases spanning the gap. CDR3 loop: CASSTTGFGTNEKLFF. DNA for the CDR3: TGTGCCAGTAGTACGACAGGTTTCGGGACTAATGAAAAACTGTTTTTT.

The CDR3 protein is CASSFGGRASEQYF. The DNA for the CDR3 is TGTGCCAGCAGCTTCGGCGGGAGGGCGTCCGAGCAGTACTTC. The chain combines TRBV11-3 with TRBJ2-7; 9 bases are a match to TRBD2. The CDR3 has 14 amino acids. Per the germline V gene, CDR1 is SGHNT and CDR2 is YENEEA. Germline trimming cut 3 bases from V and 6 bases from J; bases unmatched to any gene: 6.

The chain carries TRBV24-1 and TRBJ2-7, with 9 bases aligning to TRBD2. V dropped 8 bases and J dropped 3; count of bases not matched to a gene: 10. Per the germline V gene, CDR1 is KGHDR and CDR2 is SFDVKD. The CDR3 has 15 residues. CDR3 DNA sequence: TGTGCCACCAAGCACGGACTAGCGTTTTGCTACGAGCAGTACTTC. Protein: CATKHGLAFCYEQYF.